This record looks at one T cell receptor beta chain sequence and its context. This entry is derived from a study of cytomegalovirus exposure and HLA in healthy donors. At the level of the study: An earlier analysis identified 117 million unique TCR beta sequences in 150 million to 200 million T cells. Genetic ancestry analysis placed about 80% of the 300 to 500 donors that were genotyped in the Caucasian-associated cluster.

With 60 Vbeta and 13 Jbeta primers, the PCR was carried out. Original processing notes: Later, an analysis found about 77 million unique TCR beta chains, and approximately 10 million of these were shared. Generated by immunoSEQ multiplex PCR, the TCRdb table keeps only in-frame clones and is missing some. Clone size and the V and J calls come from that table; the DNA yielded D and trimming. Seen here are 30,000 to 40,000 clones, roughly 76% observed once, and the top ten hold approximately 8%. This clonotype originated in a woman under 40 in good health and CMV-seropositive. Sample: PBMCs.

As DNA, the CDR3 is TGCGCCAGCAGCCAAGATGCTAGCGGGGCCTACGAGCAGTACTTC. It encodes CASSQDASGAYEQYF. The chain carries TRBV4-1 and TRBJ2-7; 9 bases match TRBD2. The germline V gene encodes CDR1 MGHRA and CDR2 YSYEKL. CDR3 size: 15 residues. The junction had 2 bases not matched to a gene; V was cut back by 0 bases and J by 2 bases.